One and the same sample provided the 19 T cell receptor beta chains below, sequenced in a study of CD4 T cells in relation to SARS-CoV-2 and coronaviruses. Before the COVID-19 pandemic, during about 2011-2019, CD4+ T cells were taken from unexposed donors. CD4+ T cells were isolated from the cells after less than 13 days of culture. The antigens for these receptors are not known. Assay: immunoSEQ multiplex PCR; the TCRdb copy retains only in-frame clones and omits some. The sample contains about 21,000 clones, around 80% of which appear only once. Source material: CD4+ T cells from PBMCs, cultured in vitro. The receptors derive from a human donor in good health.

In its sample, this clone was seen a few times. V usage is TRBV7-2 and J usage is TRBJ2-2; D unresolved. Germline V gene lookup returns CDR1 SGHTA and CDR2 FQGNSA. V was shortened by 2 bases and J by 5 bases, with 9 bases between the two germline ends. The CDR3 is 14 residues long. This chain's CDR3 is CASSLQRATGELFF. The CDR3 DNA sequence: TGTGCCAGCAGCTTACAGCGAGCGACCGGGGAGCTGTTTTTT.

The J gene is TRBJ2-7, the V gene TRBV12-3 or TRBV12-4, with 10 bases fitting TRBD2. Losses at the gene ends were 6 bases for V and 6 bases for J; bases not matched to a gene: 5. CDR3 size: 13 residues. This chain's CDR3 is CASSLAGEGEQYF. CDR3 nucleotides: TGTGCCAGCAGCCTAGCGGGGGAGGGCGAGCAGTACTTC.

This clone has more than one count but fewer than ten. This chain uses TRBV3-1 (or the pseudogene TRBV3-2) with TRBJ2-5; D might be TRBD2 (6 bases). This CDR3 has 15 residues. The V and J ends lost 1 base and 5 bases respectively, with 14 bases between them. Germline CDR1 is LGHDT and CDR2 is YNNKEL (reference sequence). Written as DNA, the CDR3 is TGTGCCAGCAGCCAAGGGCTAGCGAGAGTGGAGACCCAGTACTTC. Its protein product is CASSQGLARVETQYF.

V gene TRBV7-3 combines with J gene TRBJ2-3; 9 bases line up with TRBD1. This CDR3 is 16 amino acids long. The germline CDR1 and CDR2 sequences are SGHTA and FQGTGA. Unmatched junction bases numbered 10, after V lost 5 bases and J lost 4 bases. The DNA for the CDR3 is TGTGCCAGCAGCGTTTACTCCAGGGACAGGGCAGATACGCAGTATTTT. Translated, it gives CASSVYSRDRADTQYF. Together with reference TRBV7-3 and TRBJ2-3, the CDR3 gives the full variable domain: GAGVSQTPSNKVTEKGKYVELRCDPISGHTALYWYRQSLGQGPEFLIYFQGTGAADDSGLPNDRFFAVRPEGSVSTLKIQRTERGDSAVYLCASSVYSRDRADTQYFGPGTRLTVL.

V gene TRBV4-1 combines with J gene TRBJ2-5; D ambiguous. The CDR3 runs 15 residues. The germline gives CDR1 MGHRA, CDR2 YSYEKL. V was cut by 1 base and J by 1 base, with 10 bases left in between. The CDR3 loop is CASSQGQTSQETQYF. CDR3 sequence (DNA): TGCGCCAGCAGCCAAGGTCAAACTTCCCAAGAGACCCAGTACTTC.

The chain employs TRBV2 and TRBJ2-1, with D unresolved. This CDR3 comprises 16 residues. Germline V gene sequence: CDR1 SNHLY, CDR2 FYNNEI. Trimming pared 6 bases from V and 7 bases from J, leaving 22 bases between. The CDR3 protein is CASRGYFFRLDNEQFF. CDR3 nucleotide sequence: TGTGCCAGCAGAGGATATTTTTTTCGACTGGATAATGAGCAGTTCTTC.

V is TRBV6-5 and J is TRBJ1-5, with TRBD1 as a possible D gene (6 bases). Germline lookup yields CDR1 MNHEY and CDR2 SVGAGI. V lost 9 bases and J 6 bases, leaving 12 bases between the germline ends. CDR3 length: 12 amino acids. The CDR3 DNA reads as TGTGCCAGTACAGGGTTAGTTCAGCCCCAGCATTTT. Translating it yields CASTGLVQPQHF.

The V gene is TRBV5-4, the J gene TRBJ2-3; D is uncertain. Germline V gene data show CDR1 as SGHNT and CDR2 as YYREEE (reference sequence). Between the trimmed V and J ends, which lost 4 bases and 6 bases, there was a span of 12 bases. The CDR3 sequence is 13 residues long. CDR3 residues: CASSPPHGDTQYF. DNA of the CDR3: TGTGCCAGCAGCCCCCCCCACGGGGATACGCAGTATTTT.

The rearrangement uses TRBV13 and TRBJ1-2; D is unclear. CDR1 is PRHDT and CDR2 is FYEKMQ in the germline V gene (reference sequence). This CDR3 has 14 residues. Trimming stripped 5 bases from V and 8 bases from J, with 18 bases between. CDR3 protein: CASSRNERSGGYTF. CDR3 nucleotide sequence: TGTGCCAGCAGCAGAAACGAACGATCGGGAGGCTACACCTTC.

The rearrangement uses TRBV5-6 and TRBJ1-6; the D gene is possibly TRBD1 (5 bases). The CDR3 sequence is 13 residues long. Germline V gene lookup returns CDR1 SGHDT and CDR2 YYEEEE. The ends were cut back, 0 bases at V and 7 bases at J, with 5 bases in the middle. The CDR3 region has the DNA TGTGCCAGCAGCTTGGGACAGAATTCACCCCTCCACTTT. Translating gives CASSLGQNSPLHF.

Comment on this clone: A junction end diverges from the germline sequence, so it may reflect a read error. The rearrangement uses TRBV5-6 and TRBJ1-4, with 7 bases matching TRBD1. The CDR3 runs to 12 residues. The germline V gene has CDR1 SGHDT and CDR2 YYEEEE. The CDR3 DNA sequence: TGTGCCAGCAGCTATAACCGGGACAGACAAGATTTT. This gives the protein CASSYNRDRQDF.

V is TRBV18 and J is TRBJ2-1; D possibly corresponds to TRBD1 (6 bases). CDR1 is KGHSH, CDR2 LQKENI, per germline. This CDR3 contains 12 residues. With 4 bases removed from V and 7 bases from J, the gap between germline ends came to 8 bases. The CDR3: CASSRTGNEQFF. The CDR3 nucleotides are TGTGCCAGCTCACGTACAGGGAATGAGCAGTTCTTC.

This clone has just a few counts. The rearrangement uses TRBV7-9 and TRBJ2-7; 8 bases line up with TRBD1. V gave up 8 bases and J gave up 7 bases; unmatched junction bases: 16. The CDR3 is made up of 15 amino acids. From germline, CDR1 is SEHNR and CDR2 FQNEAQ (reference sequence). This CDR3 is CASASPGQGRGEQYF. CDR3 in DNA: TGTGCCAGCGCCTCCCCCGGACAGGGCCGGGGGGAGCAGTACTTC.

This rearrangement joins TRBV5-1 to TRBJ1-4; a weak D match, TRBD1 (5 bases). Germline V lookup: CDR1 SGHRS, CDR2 YFSETQ. CDR3 length equals 15 residues. Trimming cost V 0 bases and J 5 bases, with 11 bases left between them. The DNA of the CDR3 is TGCGCCAGCAGCTTGGCTGGGGGGTCGAATGAAAAACTGTTTTTT. This sequence encodes CASSLAGGSNEKLFF.

This chain uses TRBV19 with TRBJ2-4; D is unresolved. CDR1 is LNHDA and CDR2 is SQIVND in the germline V gene (reference sequence). The CDR3 spans 16 residues. V was clipped by 3 bases and J by 1 base, with 13 bases between them. The CDR3 region has the DNA TGTGCCAGTAGTATCTCGGGCCAGTTGGCCAAAAACATTCAGTACTTC. Translation: CASSISGQLAKNIQYF. Full variable domain (remainder filled in from reference TRBV19 and TRBJ2-4): DGGITQSPKYLFRKEGQNVTLSCEQNLNHDAMYWYRQDPGQGLRLIYYSQIVNDFQKGDIAEGYSVSREKKESFPLTVTSAQKNPTAFYLCASSISGQLAKNIQYFGAGTRLSVL.

V and J are TRBV6-2 or TRBV6-3 and TRBJ2-7; 9 bases agree with TRBD2. The germline CDR1 and CDR2 sequences are MNHEY and SVGEGT. The CDR3 has 17 amino acids. The trim removed 2 bases at V and 2 bases at J, leaving 10 bases unmatched. As DNA, the CDR3 is TGTGCCAGCAGTTACCCCCGTTCTCGGACTAGCGCCTACGAGCAGTACTTC. It translates to CASSYPRSRTSAYEQYF.

The genes are TRBV28 and TRBJ2-1, with D possibly TRBD1 on 5 matching bases. CDR3 length: 17 residues. Germline values: CDR1 MDHEN, CDR2 SYDVKM. Trimming removed 6 bases from V and 5 bases from J, with 23 bases in between. This chain's CDR3 is CASSPRGLSVRDNEQFF. The CDR3, as DNA: TGTGCCAGCAGCCCAAGGGGCCTCTCGGTTCGCGACAATGAGCAGTTCTTC.

The CDR3 coding sequence is TGTGCCAGCAGCCGCGGGACGGAGCAGTTCTTC. Translation: CASSRGTEQFF. The rearrangement uses TRBV11-2 and TRBJ2-1, with D maybe TRBD2 (6 bases). Trimming removed 5 bases at V and 10 bases at J, with 9 bases between. CDR1 and CDR2 from the germline V gene are SGHAT and FQNNGV. CDR3 length: 11 amino acids.

J is TRBJ1-3 and V is TRBV5-1, with D maybe TRBD1 (5 bases). The V end lost 0 bases, the J end lost 0 bases, and 7 bases lay between the germline ends. Looked up from germline, CDR1 is SGHRS and CDR2 is YFSETQ. CDR3 length: 15 residues. The CDR3 loop is CASSLAQGSGNTIYF. In nucleotides, the CDR3 is TGCGCCAGCAGCTTGGCCCAGGGCTCTGGAAACACCATATATTTT.